The present TCR beta chain was sequenced within a study of response to subunit inactivated influenza vaccine. Findings and caveats of the study: Authors suggested seasonal influenza vaccinations each recruit few new T cells.

TCRdb recomputed calls from the RT-PCR reads with MiXCR, one row per CDR3 protein. The data show around 750,000 distinct CDR3 sequences, around 20% seen once. Regarding this clonotype: Its antigen remains unidentified.

Sequenced here: PBMCs from blood, sampled roughly 5 days after vaccination. This receptor was taken from a man aged 45 to 65 who received an inactivated influenza vaccine.

The CDR3 loop reads CASSQGRTSTYTF. The CDR3 DNA sequence: TGTGCCAGCAGCCAAGGCCGGACATCAACCTACACCTTC. This rearrangement joins TRBV3-1 to TRBJ1-2; D perhaps matches TRBD1 (5 bases). The CDR3 has 13 amino acids. V was pared by 1 base and J by 10 bases, with 13 bases between. The V gene's germline CDR1 is LGHDT and CDR2 YNNKEL (reference sequence).